At least ten counts were recorded for the clone carrying this T cell receptor beta chain. These data are taken from a study of blood T cell repertoires in COVID-19. Looking at the study overall: Collection of acute and convalescent COVID-19 samples took place in the United States, Italy and Spain. PBMCs, B-cell-depleted T cells, or T cells were the source of the cDNA or gDNA that made up the material.

Study processing details: Using reference gene primer amplification, nucleated cell counts were estimated. Sequenced by immunoSEQ multiplex PCR; TCRdb stores in-frame clones only, minus some. V and J calls and clone size follow that table, whereas D and trimming were derived from the DNA. This repertoire shows about 74,000 clones, 87% found once; its top ten account for approximately 29%. V lost 6 bases and J lost 6, with 12 bases in between. Germline CDR1 WSHSY, CDR2 SAAADI. CDR3 size: 13 residues. The TCR was taken from an elderly woman with active or convalescent COVID-19. Sequenced: peripheral blood. V gene TRBV10-2 combines with J gene TRBJ1-5, with a weak D call TRBD1 (6 bases). The CDR3 region is CASSWGQGQPQHF. CDR3 in DNA: TGCGCCAGCAGCTGGGGGCAAGGTCAGCCCCAGCATTTT.